This T cell receptor beta chain emerged from a study of neurological immune-mediated disorders. Broader study findings: None of the CDR3 amino acid sequences found in expanded clones was shared across subjects. This suggests that the TCR-beta repertoires were private in all groups. Levels of TCR clonal expansion peaked in HTLV-1-associated myelopathy and reached their lowest in multiple sclerosis, under those of healthy controls.

J lost 4 bases, V lost 6 bases, and 5 bases had no gene match. The germline V gene encodes CDR1 DFQATT and CDR2 SNEGSKA (reference sequence). The CDR3 contains 12 residues. Comment on this clonotype: What it binds is not known.

Healthy control samples came from blood bank volunteers in Maryland, USA. The cDNA came from 5'RACE with 10-nucleotide random UMIs. TCRdb reprocessed the 5' RACE reads via MiXCR and lists one record per CDR3 protein. Of some 77,000 distinct CDR3 sequences listed, approximately 10% are singletons. This chain connects TRBV20-1 to TRBJ1-2; 7 nucleotides line up with TRBD1. The sequenced sample consisted of PBMCs. This TCR was recovered from a man aged 50 or older in good health. CDR3 bases: TGCAGTGCAACAGGGGATGGCTATGGCTACACCTTC. This translates into CSATGDGYGYTF.